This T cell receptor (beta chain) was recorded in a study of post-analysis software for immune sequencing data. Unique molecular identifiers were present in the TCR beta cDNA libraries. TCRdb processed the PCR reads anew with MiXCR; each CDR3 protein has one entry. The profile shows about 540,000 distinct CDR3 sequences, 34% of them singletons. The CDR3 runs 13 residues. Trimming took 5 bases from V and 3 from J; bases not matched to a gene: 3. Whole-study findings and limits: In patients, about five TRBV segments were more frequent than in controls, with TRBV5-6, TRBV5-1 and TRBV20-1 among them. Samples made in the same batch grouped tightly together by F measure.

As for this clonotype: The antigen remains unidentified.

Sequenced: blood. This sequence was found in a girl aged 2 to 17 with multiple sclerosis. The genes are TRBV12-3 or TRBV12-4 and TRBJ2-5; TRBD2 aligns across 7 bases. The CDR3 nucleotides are TGTGCCAGCAGTCGAGCGGGGAAAGAGACCCAGTACTTC. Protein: CASSRAGKETQYF.